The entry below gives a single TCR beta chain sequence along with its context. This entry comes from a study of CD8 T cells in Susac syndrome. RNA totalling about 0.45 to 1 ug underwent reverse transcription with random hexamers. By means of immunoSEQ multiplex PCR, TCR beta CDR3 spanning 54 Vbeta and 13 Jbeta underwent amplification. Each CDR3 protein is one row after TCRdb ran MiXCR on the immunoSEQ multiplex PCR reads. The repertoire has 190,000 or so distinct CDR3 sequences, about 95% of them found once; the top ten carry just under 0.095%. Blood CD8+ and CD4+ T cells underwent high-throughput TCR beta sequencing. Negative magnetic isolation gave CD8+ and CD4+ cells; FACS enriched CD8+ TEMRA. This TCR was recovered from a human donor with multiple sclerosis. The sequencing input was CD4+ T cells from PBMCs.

The CDR3 DNA sequence: TGTGCCAGCAGCCTGACAGGGCGGGACGAGCAGTACTTC. Amino acids: CASSLTGRDEQYF. The J gene is TRBJ2-7, the V gene TRBV7-6; TRBD1 matches 7 bases. The CDR3 consists of 13 residues. V dropped 5 bases and J dropped 5; count of bases not matched to a gene: 6. Germline CDR1 reads SGHVS; CDR2 reads FNYEAQ.